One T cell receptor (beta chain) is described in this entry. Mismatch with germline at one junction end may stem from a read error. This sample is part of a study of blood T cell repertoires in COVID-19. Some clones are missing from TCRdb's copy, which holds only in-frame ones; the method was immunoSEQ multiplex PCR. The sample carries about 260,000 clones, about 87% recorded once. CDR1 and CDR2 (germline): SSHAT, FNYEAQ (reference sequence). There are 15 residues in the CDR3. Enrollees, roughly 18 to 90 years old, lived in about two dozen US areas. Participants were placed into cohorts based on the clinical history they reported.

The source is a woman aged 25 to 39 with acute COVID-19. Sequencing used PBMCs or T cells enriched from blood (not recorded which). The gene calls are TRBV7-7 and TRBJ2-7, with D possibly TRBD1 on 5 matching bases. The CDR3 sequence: CASSLAAGPDYEQYF. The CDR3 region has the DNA TGTGCTAGCAGCTTAGCCGCAGGGCCCGACTACGAGCAGTACTTC.